This T cell receptor beta chain comes out of a study of blood T cell repertoires in COVID-19. Study-wide background: Some COVID-19 samples were acute and others convalescent; all came from the United States, Italy and Spain. Sources were T cells, B-cell-depleted T cells, or PBMCs; the material itself was cDNA or gDNA.

Study members were between about 18 and 95 years old and lived in 20 to 30 US regions. Assay: immunoSEQ multiplex PCR; the TCRdb copy retains only in-frame clones and omits some. The repertoire has roughly 250,000 clones, around 87% of them found once; the top ten carry roughly 6%. The sequencing sample was made of PBMCs or T cells enriched from blood (not recorded which). The sequence was collected from a woman aged 25 to 39 with acute COVID-19.

The CDR3 here is CASSSSKAGVAKNIQYF. The CDR3 bases are TGTGCCAGCAGTTCCTCCAAGGCGGGAGTAGCCAAAAACATTCAGTACTTC. This chain links TRBV28 with TRBJ2-4, with 7 bases identical to TRBD2. There are 17 residues in the CDR3. V trimming: 4 bases; J trimming: 0 bases; junction bases outside the gene matches: 9. Per germline, CDR1 MDHEN and CDR2 SYDVKM.